This passage covers 2 T cell receptor beta chains from one sample sequenced in a study of cytomegalovirus exposure and HLA in healthy donors (dated by TCRdb to 2017 to 2019). The library was made by the immunoSEQ multiplex PCR assay. The multiplex PCR relied on a mix of 60 forward primers for TCR Vbeta segments and 13 reverse primers for TCR Jbeta segments. As stored in TCRdb, this immuneACCESS dataset retains in-frame rearrangements with V and J assigned. A fraction of the clones does not appear; measured against another copy, unresolved V genes explain less than half of the discrepancy, and the remainder lacks a known reason. The record for this sample contains tens of thousands of clones. In total, the top ten clones hold over 4% of the sample. The sample comprised PBMCs. Source of these receptors: a woman between 35 and 50 years old in good health and CMV-seropositive.

The genes are TRBV14 and TRBJ2-7, with D unclear. Germline loops: CDR1 SGHDN, CDR2 FVKESK. The CDR3 runs to 14 residues. The V gene lost 4 bases and the J gene lost 0 bases, with 10 bases spanning the gap. The CDR3 coding sequence is TGTGCCAGCAGCCGCCCCGGGTTCTCCTACGAGCAGTACTTC. Translating gives CASSRPGFSYEQYF.

J is TRBJ2-5 and V is TRBV5-1, with D maybe TRBD2 (7 bases). The J call may not be correct, given that the DNA end is closer to TRBJ2-7. Germline V CDR1 and CDR2: SGHRS, YFSETQ. The CDR3 is 15 amino acids. The DNA for the CDR3 is TGCGCCAGCAGCTTGGGCGGACGGGGGGCCCACGAGCAGTACTTC. Translation: CASSLGGRGAHEQYF.